This T cell receptor beta chain originates from a study of blood T cell repertoires in COVID-19 (dated by TCRdb to about 2020). Regarding the study in general: Samples covering the acute and convalescent phases of COVID-19 were provided by collaborators in the United States, Italy and Spain. Deeply sampled blood TCRbeta repertoires from subjects exposed to, actively infected with, or recovered from COVID-19 were included in the dataset. Where available, HLA class I and class II types were obtained from metadata supplied by the sample provider rather than from assay-based typing. The material from the prospective study consisted of cDNA or gDNA derived from T cells, B-cell-depleted T cells, or PBMCs. The repertoires were released in a freely available public database meant as a resource for research on the immune response to SARS-CoV-2. Sample metadata almost always included a de-identified subject ID, COVID-19 status, age in years and sex. The samples were drawn from two sources: the first 160 participants of the ongoing ImmuneRACE study, and some 1,300 subjects contributed by 6 global collaborators. General study outcomes and caveats: The amount of clinical and demographic metadata varied by source and participant and was provided uncurated.

This clone has more than one count but fewer than ten. Its target antigen remains unknown. No much larger clone exists at a distance of one base, and base qualities are not known. Trimming takes 11 bases off V and 2 bases off J; junction bases not matched to a gene: 7. From its cysteine to its phenylalanine, the CDR3 spans 14 amino acids. This entry keeps only the CDR3 DNA: 42 bases, framed from base 1. CDR1 and CDR2 (ENHRY, SYGVKD) derive from the germline V gene. The immunoSEQ Assay, a bias-controlled multiplex PCR, was used to amplify TCRbeta CDR3 regions from genomic DNA. The authors processed their data as follows. The number of nucleated cells in each sample was estimated by amplification of reference gene primers within the assay. To quantify the absolute abundance of each unique TCRbeta CDR3 rearrangement, sequence reads were collapsed and filtered. For each sample, productive Simpson clonality was calculated as the square root of Simpson's diversity index over productive rearrangements. Not all clones reach the TCRdb copy of this immuneACCESS table, which keeps in-frame sequences only. Checked studies attribute under half of the gap to unresolved V genes and leave the rest unexplained. That table is the source of V, J and clone size, and D and trimming were worked out from the DNA. A total of 200,000 to 250,000 clones appear in this sample, 65% to 90% of them only once. The ten largest clones add up to about 6% of the sample.

Whole blood was collected in K2EDTA tubes by collaborating institutions according to the institutions' own protocols. Collaborator samples were shipped for TCRbeta analysis as frozen whole blood, isolated PBMCs, or DNA extracted from either sample type. The chain couples TRBV10-3 to TRBJ1-3; 9 central nucleotides agree with TRBD1. This TCR was sampled from a man aged 80 or over with acute or convalescent COVID-19. Sequences were obtained from peripheral blood. The DNA sequence is given as TGTGCCTTCGGGACAGGGATCGCTGGAAACACCATATATTTT. Its coded protein is CAFGTGIAGNTIYF.